One sample yielded the 17 T cell receptor beta chains listed below, sequenced in a study of beta chain features in type 1 diabetes. The isolated RNA, all of it, was reverse transcribed, so expressed TCRB transcripts were what got sequenced. Clones were sequenced by immunoSEQ multiplex PCR, and TCRdb holds only the in-frame ones, with some missing. The data contain 500,000 to 850,000 clones, over 12% of them singletons. Whole-study results and caveats: The study found moderately but significantly shorter TCRB CDR3s in all four CD4+ subsets of Type 1 diabetes patients.

Their antigens remain unidentified. Specimen: naive CD4+ T cells from blood. The receptors originated from a man between 18 and 35 years old with type 1 diabetes.

This clone has more than one count but fewer than ten. This chain links TRBV29-1 with TRBJ2-1, with D perhaps TRBD1 or TRBD2 (5 bases each). Trimming stripped 4 bases from V and 7 bases from J, with 23 bases between. Germline CDR1 and CDR2: SQVTM and ANQGSEA. This CDR3 comprises 16 residues. The CDR3 sequence: CSVGGTLQTSFNEQFF. The CDR3 DNA is TGCAGCGTTGGGGGGACCCTACAAACCTCTTTTAATGAGCAGTTCTTC.

This clone was observed a handful of times. The chain combines TRBV5-1 with TRBJ1-1; D unresolved. This CDR3 comprises 12 residues. Germline-derived CDR1 and CDR2 are SGHRS and YFSETQ. The V end was cut by 2 bases, the J end by 5 bases, with 7 bases between. CDR3 nucleotide sequence: TGCGCCAGCAGCTTCGCGGGGACTGAAGCTTTCTTT. Translating it yields CASSFAGTEAFF.

Only a few counts were recorded for this clone. The chain combines TRBV21-1 with TRBJ2-7. TRBV21-1 is a pseudogene segment. The CDR3 consists of 11 residues. The CDR3 loop is CAPQPVYEQYF. The CDR3 nucleotides are TGTGCCCCCCAACCCGTCTACGAGCAGTACTTC.

The chain has TRBV7-2 and TRBJ2-2; no reliable D call. This CDR3 comprises 15 residues. With 0 bases removed from V and 2 bases from J, the gap between germline ends came to 7 bases. Germline CDR1 and CDR2: SGHTA and FQGNSA. This CDR3 is CASSLAQTNTGELFF. In nucleotides, the CDR3 is TGTGCCAGCAGCTTAGCACAGACAAACACCGGGGAGCTGTTTTTT.

This clone was recorded a few times. J is TRBJ1-2 and V is TRBV19, with D maybe TRBD1 (6 bases). The V end lost 5 bases, the J end lost 4 bases, and 17 bases lay between the germline ends. The CDR3 has 15 residues. Germline CDR1 is LNHDA and CDR2 is SQIVND (reference sequence). CDR3 sequence: CASSRNQQGSYGYTF. The CDR3 DNA sequence: TGTGCCAGTAGTCGAAATCAACAGGGTTCCTATGGCTACACCTTC.

The V and J genes are TRBV27 and TRBJ2-2, with D possibly being TRBD1 (6 bases). The length of the CDR3 is 16 residues. Germline V gene data show CDR1 as MNHEY and CDR2 as SMNVEV (reference sequence). Trimming stripped 8 bases from V and 3 bases from J, with 19 bases between. The CDR3 protein is CASSLEGVGYTGELFF. CDR3 DNA: TGTGCCAGCTCCCTTGAGGGGGTGGGGTACACCGGGGAGCTGTTTTTT.

This chain connects TRBV30 to TRBJ2-3; no reliable D call. The V gene's germline CDR1 is GTSNPN and CDR2 SVGIG (reference sequence). Between the trimmed V and J ends, which lost 0 bases and 9 bases, there was a span of 7 bases. CDR3 length: 11 amino acids. The CDR3 sequence is CAWSVESTQYF. The CDR3 bases are TGTGCCTGGAGTGTGGAGTCGACGCAGTATTTT.

This clone was counted a few times. The chain carries TRBV2 and TRBJ1-1, with D possibly TRBD1 on 6 matching bases. The CDR3 contains 13 residues. V lost 9 bases and J lost 5, with 16 bases in between. Germline V gene data show CDR1 as SNHLY and CDR2 as FYNNEI. The CDR3 DNA reads as TGTGCCAGGGCGAGGGGGGCAGGAACTGAAGCTTTCTTT. As protein: CARARGAGTEAFF.

V and J are TRBV11-2 and TRBJ2-5, with D uncertain. Germline assignment: CDR1 SGHAT and CDR2 FQNNGV. V lost 1 base and J 4 bases, leaving 7 bases between the germline ends. CDR3 length equals 13 residues. The CDR3 here is CASSLVIRETQYF. For the CDR3, the DNA is TGTGCCAGCAGCTTAGTCATAAGAGAGACCCAGTACTTC.

This clone has only a few counts. The genes are TRBV6-6 and TRBJ2-7, with 12 nucleotides matching TRBD2. V was clipped by 4 bases and J by 4 bases; unmatched bases: 8. The CDR3 is 16 amino acids. Germline lookup yields CDR1 MNHNY and CDR2 SVGAGI (reference sequence). CDR3 bases: TGTGCCAGCAGTTTCGGACTAGCGGGAATAATGTACGAGCAGTACTTC. Amino acids: CASSFGLAGIMYEQYF.

The chain employs TRBV14 and TRBJ2-2; 8 bases map to TRBD2. V dropped 4 bases and J dropped 5; count of bases not matched to a gene: 12. The CDR3 runs to 17 residues. CDR1 is SGHDN and CDR2 is FVKESK in the germline V gene. This chain's CDR3 is CASSPSLSGSWTGELFF. The CDR3 DNA sequence: TGTGCCAGCAGCCCATCCCTGAGCGGGAGTTGGACCGGGGAGCTGTTTTTT.

The chain uses TRBV11-2 and TRBJ2-3; D uncertain. V was trimmed by 0 bases and J by 2 bases, leaving 15 bases between them. The CDR3 spans 17 residues. CDR1 SGHAT and CDR2 FQNNGV come from the germline V gene. CDR3: CASSLDRASRNTDTQYF. DNA of the CDR3: TGTGCCAGCAGCTTAGATAGGGCTTCCCGCAACACAGATACGCAGTATTTT.

The genes are TRBV28 and TRBJ2-5, with 8 bases that match TRBD1. Trimming cost V 5 bases and J 6 bases; bases outside gene matches: 8. This CDR3 comprises 14 residues. Germline CDR1 is MDHEN and CDR2 is SYDVKM. This CDR3 is CASSQLDRGQTQYF. The CDR3 DNA is TGTGCCAGCAGTCAGCTCGACAGGGGCCAGACCCAGTACTTC. The full variable domain, its missing parts supplied by reference TRBV28 and TRBJ2-5, is DVKVTQSSRYLVKRTGEKVFLECVQDMDHENMFWYRQDPGLGLRLIYFSYDVKMKEKGDIPEGYSVSREKKERFSLILESASTNQTSMYLCASSQLDRGQTQYFGPGTRLLVL.

This clone has a handful of counts. The chain couples TRBV23-1 to TRBJ1-4; TRBD1 aligns across 9 bases. TRBV23-1 is an open reading frame whose function is uncertain. The CDR3 loop spans 20 amino acids. With 3 bases clipped from V and 0 bases from J, the junction kept 14 bases outside the gene matches. CDR3 bases: TGCGCCAGCAGTCAGCTCCGGGACAGGGCCTCAAAGGCAACTAATGAAAAACTGTTTTTT. Its translation is CASSQLRDRASKATNEKLFF.

This clone was counted only a few times. The rearrangement uses TRBV9 and TRBJ1-4; TRBD1 might be the D (6 bases). Per germline, CDR1 SGDLS and CDR2 YYNGEE. Trimming took 3 bases from V and 5 from J, leaving 11 bases between them. This CDR3 region has 14 residues. The CDR3, as DNA: TGTGCCAGCAGCGGGTCCACAGGGAATGAAAAACTGTTTTTT. As protein: CASSGSTGNEKLFF.

In its sample, this clone was seen a few times. The V and J genes are TRBV28 and TRBJ2-1; D is undetermined. V was trimmed by 10 bases and J by 6 bases, leaving 10 bases between them. The CDR3 runs to 11 residues. CDR1 and CDR2 (germline): MDHEN, SYDVKM. DNA for the CDR3: TGTGCCACCAATCTTGCCAATGAGCAGTTCTTC. Translation: CATNLANEQFF. The complete variable domain, with remaining parts taken from reference TRBV28 and TRBJ2-1, reads DVKVTQSSRYLVKRTGEKVFLECVQDMDHENMFWYRQDPGLGLRLIYFSYDVKMKEKGDIPEGYSVSREKKERFSLILESASTNQTSMYLCATNLANEQFFGPGTRLTVL.

This clone was counted a few times. CDR3 nucleotides: TGCGCCAGCAGCTTGGGACAGGCTTACACCGGGGAGCTGTTTTTT. This translates into CASSLGQAYTGELFF. This chain uses TRBV5-1 with TRBJ2-2; D may be TRBD1 (6 bases). There are 15 residues in the CDR3. Trimming pared 0 bases from V and 3 bases from J, leaving 9 bases between. In germline, CDR1 is SGHRS, CDR2 YFSETQ.